This T cell receptor beta chain was profiled in a study of shared clonotypes between healthy human individuals (dated by TCRdb to between 2020 and 2021). Notes on the research overall: The cohort included a few men and two women between 18 and 49 years of age. Blood TCR repertoires of five healthy adults were deeply sequenced to estimate repertoire size and the extent of clonotype sharing between individuals. Per donor, three plates each were used for CD4 naive and CD4 memory, two for CD8 naive, and one for CD8 memory. Per donor, leukapheresis produced somewhere between about 0.94 and 9.5 billion PBMCs. Libraries were prepared and TCR repertoires were sequenced by different laboratories using diverse techniques, in order to increase sequencing depth and limit assay-specific biases. Findings and caveats that apply to the study as a whole: Because the study included only a small number of donors, the genetic and exposure-history diversity represented was limited. Naive subsets generally had larger estimated clonotype richness than memory subsets. Rarefaction of sorted-subset datasets indicated incomplete sequencing despite the large sequencing depth. Compared with non-shared clonotypes, the clonotypes found in all four sorted-subset donors had higher generation probabilities. Based on pairwise subsampling, the degree of clonotype sharing among donors was expected to be affected by sequencing depth. Sampling was restricted to blood, and TCR repertoires in tissues likely differ from the TCR repertoires found in blood. When a few donors were compared, the shared fraction of clonotypes was about 5.5% for naive CD4, less than 4% for naive CD8, 2% to 2.5% for memory CD4, and 0.4% for memory CD8.

In regard to this clone: Its recognized antigen is unknown. Base qualities are not provided; no much larger clone lies one nucleotide away.

Healthy HIV-negative adults with no recently reported acute infections or vaccinations were included as donors. Every donor was a Caucasian adult living in Nashville, Tennessee, USA. Magnetic negative selection was used to enrich CD4+ T cells, after which naive cells were positively selected on CD45RA and the negative fraction became the memory subset. Blood was collected by leukapheresis, and PBMCs were isolated by Ficoll-Histopaque density gradient centrifugation and then cryopreserved in liquid nitrogen vapor phase. Purity and quantity of every magnetically sorted T cell population were checked by analytical flow cytometry. Each sorted fraction had its genomic DNA isolated and then quantified by UV absorbance on a Nanodrop 2000c. Using the deep immunoSEQ assay, TCR CDR3 regions were amplified from genomic DNA by multiplex PCR. Extracted genomic DNA from each cell subset was distributed evenly across all wells of several immunoSEQ 96-well plates, and each plate was treated as a replicate. For sorted subsets, each replicate PCR was loaded with 200 ng genomic DNA, equivalent to some 27,000 T cell genomes. Purified libraries were quantified with a Qubit 3.0 fluorometer, sized on a Bioanalyzer 2100, and re-quantified with the KAPA Library Quantification kit. Every immunoSEQ 96-well plate was sequenced on a separate single-read 150-cycle Illumina NextSeq 550 flow cell. The original pipeline was this. Because only junctional sequences without quality scores were contained in the immunoSEQ output, filtering matching that applied to full-length reads could not be performed. Sequences were annotated with PyIR, a Python wrapper for IgBLAST v1.9, using IMGT germline references to assign V/J genes and CDR3. Reads were filtered out if the reads had weak V/J assignments (E-value above 1e-6), no CDR3, stop codons, out-of-frame junctions, or ambiguous translated residues. V3J clonotypes were defined as sequences sharing the same inferred V gene, J gene, and CDR3 amino acid sequence. Percentage overlap between repertoires was calculated by dividing the number of shared unique clonotypes by the size of the smaller repertoire. RTK rarefaction, the Chao1 estimator, and Recon v2.1 estimates of unobserved clonotypes were used to assess repertoire richness. Generation probabilities were computed with OLGA for all TCRbeta clonotypes obtained by the gDNA method from a few donors. Drawn from immuneACCESS, this table holds only the in-frame rearrangements with V and J called that TCRdb kept. Clones are partly lost; checked studies trace under half to an unresolved V gene and leave the rest unexplained. V, J and clone size derive from that table, while D and trimming were established from the DNA sequence. The sample yields around 2.5 million clones; 93% were counted once. The ten top clones hold about 0.38% of the sample.

CDR1 and CDR2 are read off the germline V gene as MDHEN and SYDVKM. Trimming leaves V shorter by 5 bases and J shorter by 5 bases, with the junction holding 8 bases beyond the gene matches. Its CDR3 holds 14 amino acids, cysteine through phenylalanine. Just the 42-base CDR3 DNA is kept, in frame starting at base 1. This receptor chain uses TRBV28 and TRBJ2-5, and 7 bases in between align with TRBD1. This clonotype was obtained from a man between 18 and 29 years old in good health. Some clones in this sample may be carry-over from other donors' samples. Sequencing was performed on naive CD4+ T cells from PBMCs. The sample's cell subset or site label is to be understood as: CD45RA+ positively selected. The CDR3 protein sequence reads: CASSATGTVETQYF. The DNA sequence is given as TGTGCCAGCAGTGCAACCGGGACAGTTGAGACCCAGTACTTC. When the CDR3 is completed using the reference TRBV28 and TRBJ2-5 genes on either side, the full variable domain is DVKVTQSSRYLVKRTGEKVFLECVQDMDHENMFWYRQDPGLGLRLIYFSYDVKMKEKGDIPEGYSVSREKKERFSLILESASTNQTSMYLCASSATGTVETQYFGPGTRLLVL.